This note documents a single TCR beta chain sequence. This sample stems from a study of blood T cell repertoires in COVID-19. About the research overall: Spain, Italy and the United States supplied samples that represented acute and convalescent COVID-19. The cDNA or gDNA used as material had been derived from T cells, B-cell-depleted T cells, or PBMCs.

As processed by the authors: Reference gene primer amplification in the assay estimated nucleated cell counts. Clones were sequenced by immunoSEQ multiplex PCR, and TCRdb holds only the in-frame ones, with some missing. The D gene and trimming were derived from the DNA, and the V and J assignments and clone size from that table. This table has around 140,000 clones, around 81% appearing once. V lost 4 bases to trimming and J lost 4 bases, with 11 bases between them. From germline, CDR1 is GTSNPN and CDR2 SVGIG (reference sequence). The CDR3 contains 13 residues. The rearrangement uses TRBV30 and TRBJ1-3; weak D call: TRBD1 (6 bases). The TCR was taken from an older woman with active or convalescent COVID-19. Material for sequencing was peripheral blood. In DNA, the CDR3 is TGTGCCTGGACGACAGGAGCAGGAAACACCATATATTTT. Protein: CAWTTGAGNTIYF.